These 31 T cell receptor beta chains came from one sample sequenced in a study of pediatric ulcerative colitis. Sequencing used immunoSEQ multiplex PCR; TCRdb keeps in-frame clones, though not all of them. The sample yields 55,000 to 80,000 clones, 75% to 85% seen once. The sample taken for sequencing was blood. All receptors derive from a boy aged 5-17 years with moderate ulcerative colitis.

The CDR3 reads CASSLSTGAKDSPLHF. The CDR3 bases are TGTGCCAGCAGCTTAAGCACAGGGGCCAAGGATTCACCCCTCCACTTT. This chain links TRBV7-3 with TRBJ1-6; 7 bases map to TRBD1. Germline assignment: CDR1 SGHTA and CDR2 FQGTGA. This CDR3 contains 16 residues. With 1 base clipped from V and 8 bases from J, the junction kept 8 bases outside the gene matches.

The chain combines TRBV9 with TRBJ2-7; the match to TRBD1 covers 7 bases. This CDR3 has 14 residues. Germline CDR1 and CDR2: SGDLS and YYNGEE. V gave up 4 bases and J gave up 0 bases; unmatched junction bases: 4. The CDR3 protein is CASSPRDSSYEQYF. The CDR3 region has the DNA TGTGCCAGCAGCCCCCGGGACAGCTCCTACGAGCAGTACTTC.

Here the CDR3 reads CASSPGIAGGSSYEQYF. CDR3 sequence (DNA): TGTGCCAGCTCACCAGGCATAGCGGGGGGTTCATCCTACGAGCAGTACTTC. The chain joins TRBV18 to TRBJ2-7, with TRBD2 matching over 10 bases. The V gene end was trimmed by 2 bases and the J gene end by 1 base; junction bases not matched to a gene: 8. CDR1 and CDR2 from the germline V gene are KGHSH and LQKENI. The CDR3 covers 17 residues.

The rearrangement joins TRBV2 to TRBJ2-2, with TRBD2 as a possible D gene (7 bases). The germline gives CDR1 SNHLY, CDR2 FYNNEI. Trimming removed 6 bases at V and 3 bases at J, with 11 bases between. The CDR3 covers 14 residues. Here the CDR3 reads CASRRGGDTGELFF. The CDR3 bases are TGTGCCAGCAGAAGGGGGGGTGACACCGGGGAGCTGTTTTTT.

This chain links TRBV18 with TRBJ1-1; D is possibly TRBD1 (5 bases). Germline CDR1 is KGHSH and CDR2 is LQKENI. The V end was cut by 3 bases, the J end by 0 bases, with 8 bases between. This CDR3 is built from 14 residues. CDR3 DNA sequence: TGTGCCAGCTCACCCGGGACGTTGAACACTGAAGCTTTCTTT. Protein product: CASSPGTLNTEAFF.

This chain joins TRBV30 and TRBJ2-3; D may correspond to TRBD1 or TRBD2 (5 bases each). The CDR3 is made up of 14 amino acids. Trimming cost V 2 bases and J 1 base, with 10 bases left between them. Germline loops: CDR1 GTSNPN, CDR2 SVGIG (reference sequence). The CDR3 spells CAWSRTLGTDTQYF. The CDR3 coding sequence is TGTGCCTGGAGTAGGACACTAGGCACAGATACGCAGTATTTT.

J is TRBJ1-1 and V is TRBV7-9; no firm D call. The ends were cut back, 5 bases at V and 10 bases at J, with 11 bases in the middle. CDR1 and CDR2 (germline): SEHNR, FQNEAQ (reference sequence). This CDR3 is 11 amino acids long. The CDR3 here is CASSRVASAFF. The CDR3 DNA reads as TGTGCCAGCAGCCGAGTCGCGTCAGCTTTCTTT.

J is TRBJ2-1 and V is TRBV5-5; tentative D call: TRBD1 (8 bases). The CDR3 sequence is 15 residues long. V lost 4 bases, J lost 5 bases, and 16 bases lay in between. Germline V CDR1 and CDR2: SGHKS, YYEKEE (reference sequence). CDR3 amino acids: CASSGRTGTNNEQFF. DNA of the CDR3: TGTGCCAGCAGCGGACGGACAGGGACTAACAATGAGCAGTTCTTC.

The chain employs TRBV2 and TRBJ2-1, with D unclear. CDR1 SNHLY and CDR2 FYNNEI come from the germline V gene. V was shortened by 6 bases and J by 0 bases, with 18 bases between the two germline ends. The CDR3 is made up of 17 amino acids. DNA for the CDR3: TGTGCCAGCAGCGTCCCCCGGGTGGTCTTCTCCTACAATGAGCAGTTCTTC. This codes for CASSVPRVVFSYNEQFF.

The chain recombines TRBV7-9 with TRBJ2-5; D gene unclear. In germline, CDR1 is SEHNR, CDR2 FQNEAQ (reference sequence). The CDR3 has 14 amino acids. Trimming pared 2 bases from V and 2 bases from J, leaving 9 bases between. The DNA for the CDR3 is TGTGCCAGCAGCTTAATGTCGGTTCAAGAGACCCAGTACTTC. This translates into CASSLMSVQETQYF.

This clone was seen a handful of times. The chain couples TRBV4-1 to TRBJ1-1, with unresolved D. The CDR3 spans 16 residues. V was shortened by 0 bases and J by 11 bases, with 22 bases between the two germline ends. Germline V CDR1 and CDR2: MGHRA, YSYEKL. CDR3 amino acids: CASSQDGVRAAEGAFF. The CDR3 nucleotides read TGCGCCAGCAGCCAAGACGGGGTTAGGGCAGCCGAAGGGGCTTTCTTT.

V and J are TRBV6-5 and TRBJ1-1; D may be TRBD1 (6 bases). Germline V lookup: CDR1 MNHEY, CDR2 SVGAGI. V was clipped by 0 bases and J by 8 bases, with 13 bases between them. This CDR3 region has 14 residues. For the CDR3, the DNA is TGTGCCAGCAGTTACTCGTTCGCGGGGGGCGAAGCTTTCTTT. Its protein product is CASSYSFAGGEAFF.

This clone was found a few times. The CDR3 DNA sequence: TGTGCCAGCTCACCACTGGGAAATGAAAAACTGTTTTTT. It codes for CASSPLGNEKLFF. The chain recombines TRBV18 with TRBJ1-4; D not resolved. Trimming removed 1 base at V and 5 bases at J, with 5 bases between. In germline, CDR1 is KGHSH, CDR2 LQKENI. CDR3 length: 13 amino acids. The whole variable domain, remainder taken from reference TRBV18 and TRBJ1-4, is NAGVMQNPRHLVRRRGQEARLRCSPMKGHSHVYWYRQLPEEGLKFMVYLQKENIIDESGMPKERFSAEFPKEGPSILRIQQVVRGDSAAYFCASSPLGNEKLFFGSGTQLSVL.

The genes are TRBV20-1 and TRBJ1-5; D might be TRBD1 (5 bases). This CDR3 spans 11 amino acids. The ends were cut back, 2 bases at V and 10 bases at J, with 9 bases in the middle. Germline V CDR1 and CDR2: DFQATT, SNEGSKA (reference sequence). CDR3 DNA: TGCAGTGCTAGATGGGACGGCCCCCAGCATTTT. Translating it yields CSARWDGPQHF.

The rearrangement joins TRBV7-3 to TRBJ2-3; D possibly corresponds to TRBD2 (5 bases). Germline-derived CDR1 and CDR2 are SGHTA and FQGTGA. The V gene lost 1 base and the J gene lost 0 bases, with 8 bases spanning the gap. CDR3 length: 15 amino acids. CDR3 sequence (DNA): TGTGCCAGCAGCTTAATTGCGGGTAGCACAGATACGCAGTATTTT. Its protein product is CASSLIAGSTDTQYF.

CDR3 amino acids: CASSRTGTGDVTQYF. CDR3 nucleotides: TGTGCCAGCAGCCGAACCGGGACAGGGGATGTGACCCAGTACTTC. J is TRBJ2-5 and V is TRBV7-3; 10 bases agree with TRBD1. Germline V gene lookup returns CDR1 SGHTA and CDR2 FQGTGA. There are 15 residues in the CDR3. V lost 5 bases, J lost 7 bases, and 10 bases stayed unmatched.

Notes on this clone: Its ends do not fully match the called genes, so a read error is possible. CDR3 protein: CASSLLGGPGNTIYF. CDR3 sequence (DNA): TGTGCCAGCAGTTTATTGGGAGGACCTGGCAACACCATATATTTT. The chain recombines TRBV27 with TRBJ1-3; D not resolved. Germline V gene data show CDR1 as MNHEY and CDR2 as SMNVEV (reference sequence). The CDR3 extends over 15 amino acids.

This chain uses TRBV9 with TRBJ1-2; 7 bases line up with TRBD1. Germline values: CDR1 SGDLS, CDR2 YYNGEE. This CDR3 is built from 17 residues. The trim removed 0 bases at V and 1 base at J, leaving 9 bases unmatched. The CDR3 DNA is TGTGCCAGCAGCGTAGTTGGCAGGGGGAGTCGTAACTATGGCTACACCTTC. The encoded protein is CASSVVGRGSRNYGYTF.

The chain has TRBV5-1 and TRBJ2-7, with 9 bases identical to TRBD1. CDR1 is SGHRS and CDR2 is YFSETQ in the germline V gene. The CDR3 consists of 16 residues. Trimming cost V 4 bases and J 4 bases; bases outside gene matches: 12. The CDR3 protein is CASSQKTPGQGYEQYF. The DNA for the CDR3 is TGCGCCAGCAGCCAAAAGACGCCGGGACAGGGATACGAGCAGTACTTC.

This chain joins TRBV9 and TRBJ1-2; D gene uncertain. V was cut by 0 bases and J by 0 bases, with 9 bases left in between. Germline-derived CDR1 and CDR2 are SGDLS and YYNGEE. CDR3 length: 15 residues. The DNA of the CDR3 is TGTGCCAGCAGCGTAGGGGAGTACCCTAACTATGGCTACACCTTC. This codes for CASSVGEYPNYGYTF.

The V call is TRBV4-2, the J call TRBJ1-2; 11 bases fit TRBD1. CDR3 length equals 14 residues. The junction had 2 bases not matched to a gene; V was cut back by 4 bases and J by 4 bases. In germline, CDR1 is LGHNA, CDR2 YNFKEQ. The CDR3 reads CASSPGQGGYGYTF. The CDR3 nucleotides are TGTGCCAGCAGCCCGGGACAGGGGGGCTATGGCTACACCTTC.

V usage is TRBV10-3 and J usage is TRBJ1-4; D gene unclear. With 3 bases removed from V and 5 bases from J, the gap between germline ends came to 10 bases. The germline V gene has CDR1 ENHRY and CDR2 SYGVKD. This CDR3 comprises 14 residues. CDR3 in DNA: TGTGCCATCAGTGATCAGATCCCAAATGAAAAACTGTTTTTT. Its translation is CAISDQIPNEKLFF.

The chain employs TRBV11-2 and TRBJ1-4; no clear D gene. The CDR3 is 15 amino acids. Germline V lookup: CDR1 SGHAT, CDR2 FQNNGV. V was pared by 1 base and J by 6 bases, with 12 bases between. CDR3 coding DNA: TGTGCCAGCAGCTTAGGAGCGGGAGCGGATGAAAAACTGTTTTTT. It is translated as CASSLGAGADEKLFF.

The chain links TRBV9 to TRBJ1-6; TRBD1 might be the D (5 bases). CDR3 size: 15 residues. Trimming pared 0 bases from V and 9 bases from J, leaving 13 bases between. CDR1 and CDR2 (germline): SGDLS, YYNGEE. CDR3 sequence: CASSVAEGLGSPLHF. The CDR3 coding sequence is TGTGCCAGCAGCGTAGCCGAGGGGCTGGGTTCACCCCTCCACTTT.

The J gene is TRBJ2-1, the V gene TRBV14; TRBD1 might be the D (5 bases). Germline CDR1 and CDR2: SGHDN and FVKESK. V was cut by 3 bases and J by 4 bases, with 10 bases left in between. The CDR3 has 14 residues. The CDR3 reads CASSQGLVYNEQFF. DNA for the CDR3: TGTGCCAGCAGCCAGGGGCTAGTATACAATGAGCAGTTCTTC.

This chain connects TRBV30 to TRBJ1-2, with 7 nucleotides matching TRBD1. With V trimmed by 0 bases and J by 6 bases, 10 bases remained unmatched. Germline CDR1 GTSNPN, CDR2 SVGIG (reference sequence). This CDR3 contains 15 residues. This CDR3 reads CAWSVGLRGRDGYTF. Written as DNA, the CDR3 is TGTGCCTGGAGTGTAGGGTTGAGGGGGCGGGATGGCTACACCTTC.

The J gene is TRBJ2-3, the V gene TRBV4-1; the D gene is possibly TRBD2 (6 bases). Germline V gene data show CDR1 as MGHRA and CDR2 as YSYEKL. This CDR3 has 16 amino acids. Trimming removed 2 bases at V and 6 bases at J, with 18 bases between. CDR3 amino acids: CASSQLVGSFKDTQYF. The CDR3 DNA reads as TGCGCCAGCAGCCAACTTGTCGGGAGTTTTAAGGATACGCAGTATTTT.

V and J are TRBV10-3 and TRBJ2-7, with D perhaps matching TRBD1 (6 bases). The CDR3 sequence is 14 residues long. Germline V gene sequence: CDR1 ENHRY, CDR2 SYGVKD. Trimming removed 4 bases from V and 0 bases from J, with 10 bases in between. Here the CDR3 reads CAISGTESSYEQYF. CDR3 DNA: TGTGCCATCAGTGGGACAGAAAGCTCCTACGAGCAGTACTTC.

The chain employs TRBV19 and TRBJ2-1; a possible D gene is TRBD1 (5 bases). This CDR3 has 14 residues. V was clipped by 6 bases and J by 0 bases, with 9 bases between them. Germline CDR1 reads LNHDA; CDR2 reads SQIVND (reference sequence). The CDR3 sequence: CASSLGASYNEQFF. In DNA, the CDR3 is TGTGCCAGTAGCCTAGGGGCCTCCTACAATGAGCAGTTCTTC.

This clone has only a few counts. V is TRBV27 and J is TRBJ2-7, with no clear D. The germline gives CDR1 MNHEY, CDR2 SMNVEV (reference sequence). Trimming pared 0 bases from V and 4 bases from J, leaving 10 bases between. This CDR3 region has 14 residues. For the CDR3, the DNA is TGTGCCAGCAGTTTATCGGGCTACCCGTACGAGCAGTACTTC. This codes for CASSLSGYPYEQYF.

This chain links TRBV9 with TRBJ1-1, with 8 nucleotides matching TRBD1. The germline V gene encodes CDR1 SGDLS and CDR2 YYNGEE. CDR3 length: 16 amino acids. Unmatched junction bases numbered 8, after V lost 4 bases and J lost 0 bases. CDR3 coding DNA: TGTGCCAGCAGCTATGGGACAGGTGGCATGAACACTGAAGCTTTCTTT. Protein sequence: CASSYGTGGMNTEAFF.